This T cell receptor (beta chain) was sequenced during a study of shared clonotypes between healthy human individuals. Study results and limitations: Clonotype sharing across several donors was observed for roughly 5% of naive CD4 clonotypes. What limited the represented genetic and exposure-history diversity was the small number of donors.

The CDR3 spans 14 residues. V lost 1 base and J 1 base, leaving 9 bases between the germline ends. CDR1 is SQVTM, CDR2 ANQGSEA, per germline. Sequenced by immunoSEQ multiplex PCR; TCRdb stores in-frame clones only, minus some. Here the sample spans about 340,000 clones, about 70% being singletons. Concerning this clone itself: As yet, its antigen is unknown.

Sequencing was carried out using memory CD4+ T cells sorted from blood. The subset was: CD45RA-negative fraction. This TCR was sampled from a man aged 25-40 years in good health. This sequence joins TRBV29-1 and TRBJ2-3; no clear D. CDR3 sequence (DNA): TGCAGCGTTGAAGGGGCAGGTCGCACAGATACGCAGTATTTT. Its protein is CSVEGAGRTDTQYF.